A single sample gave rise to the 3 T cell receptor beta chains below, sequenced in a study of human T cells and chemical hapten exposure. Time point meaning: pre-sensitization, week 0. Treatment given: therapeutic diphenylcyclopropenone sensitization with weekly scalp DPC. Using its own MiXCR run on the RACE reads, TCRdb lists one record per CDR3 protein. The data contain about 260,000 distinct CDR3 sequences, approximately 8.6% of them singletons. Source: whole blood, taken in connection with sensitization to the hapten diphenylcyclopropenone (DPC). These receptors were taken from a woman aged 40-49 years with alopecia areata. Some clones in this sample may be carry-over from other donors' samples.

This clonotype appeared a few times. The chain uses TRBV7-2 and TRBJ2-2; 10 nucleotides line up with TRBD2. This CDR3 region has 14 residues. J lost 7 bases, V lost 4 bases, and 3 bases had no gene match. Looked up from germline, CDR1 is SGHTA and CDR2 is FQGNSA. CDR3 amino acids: CASSYGTSVGELFF. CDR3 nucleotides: TGTGCCAGCAGCTACGGGACTAGCGTCGGGGAGCTGTTTTTT.

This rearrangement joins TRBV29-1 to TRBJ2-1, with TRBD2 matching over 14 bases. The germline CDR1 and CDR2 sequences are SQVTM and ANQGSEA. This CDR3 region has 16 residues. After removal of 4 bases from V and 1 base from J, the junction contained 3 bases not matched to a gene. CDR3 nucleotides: TGCAGCGTTGGGGGACTAGCGGGAGTTTCCTACAATGAGCAGTTCTTC. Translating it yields CSVGGLAGVSYNEQFF.

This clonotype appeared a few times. The CDR3, as DNA: TGTGCCAGCTCACCACTAGGACAGCAGAACACTGAAGCTTTCTTT. It codes for CASSPLGQQNTEAFF. The V gene is TRBV18, the J gene TRBJ1-1; perhaps TRBD1 as D (6 bases). Germline V CDR1 and CDR2: KGHSH, LQKENI. This CDR3 contains 15 residues. V was shortened by 1 base and J by 1 base, with 10 bases between the two germline ends.